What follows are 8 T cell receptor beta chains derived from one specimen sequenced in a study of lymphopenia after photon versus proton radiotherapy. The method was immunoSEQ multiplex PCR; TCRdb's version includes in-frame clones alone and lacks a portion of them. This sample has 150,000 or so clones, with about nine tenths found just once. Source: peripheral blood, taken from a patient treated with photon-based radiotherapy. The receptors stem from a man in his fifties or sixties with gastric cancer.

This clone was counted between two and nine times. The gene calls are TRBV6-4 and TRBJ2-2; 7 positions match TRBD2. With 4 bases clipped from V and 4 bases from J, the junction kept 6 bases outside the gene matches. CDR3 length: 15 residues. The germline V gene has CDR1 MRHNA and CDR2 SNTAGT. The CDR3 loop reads CASSGLAGSTGELFF. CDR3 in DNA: TGTGCCAGCAGTGGTTTAGCGGGCTCCACCGGGGAGCTGTTTTTT.

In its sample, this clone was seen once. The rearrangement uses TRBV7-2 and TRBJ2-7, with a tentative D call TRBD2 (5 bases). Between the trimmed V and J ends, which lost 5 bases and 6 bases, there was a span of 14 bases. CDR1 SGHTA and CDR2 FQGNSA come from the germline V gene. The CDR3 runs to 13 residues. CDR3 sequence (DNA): TGTGCCAGCAGCCCACCGGGGATGGTCGAGCAGTACTTC. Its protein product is CASSPPGMVEQYF.

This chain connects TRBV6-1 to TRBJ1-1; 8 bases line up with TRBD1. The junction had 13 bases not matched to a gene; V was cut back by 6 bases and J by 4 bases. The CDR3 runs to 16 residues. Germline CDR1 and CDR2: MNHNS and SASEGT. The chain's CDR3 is CASRERTGQTGTEAFF. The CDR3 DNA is TGTGCCAGCAGGGAAAGGACAGGGCAAACTGGCACTGAAGCTTTCTTT.

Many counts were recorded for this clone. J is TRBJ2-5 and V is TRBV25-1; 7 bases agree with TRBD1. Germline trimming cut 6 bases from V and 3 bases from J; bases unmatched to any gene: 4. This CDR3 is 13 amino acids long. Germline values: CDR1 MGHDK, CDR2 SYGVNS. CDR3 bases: TGTGCCAGCAGCCGACAGGGTAAAGAGACCCAGTACTTC. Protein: CASSRQGKETQYF.

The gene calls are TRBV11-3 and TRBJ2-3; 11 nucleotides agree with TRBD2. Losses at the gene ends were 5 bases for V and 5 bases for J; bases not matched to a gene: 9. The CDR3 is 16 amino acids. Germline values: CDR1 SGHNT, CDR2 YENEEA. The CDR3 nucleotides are TGTGCCAGCAGCCAAACTAGCGGGAGAGGGGGAGATACGCAGTATTTT. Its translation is CASSQTSGRGGDTQYF.

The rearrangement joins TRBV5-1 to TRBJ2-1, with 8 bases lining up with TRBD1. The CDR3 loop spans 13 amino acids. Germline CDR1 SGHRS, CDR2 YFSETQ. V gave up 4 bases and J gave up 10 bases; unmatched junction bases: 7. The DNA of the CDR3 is TGCGCCAGCAGCACCGACAGGGGTCGGGAGCAGTTCTTC. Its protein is CASSTDRGREQFF.

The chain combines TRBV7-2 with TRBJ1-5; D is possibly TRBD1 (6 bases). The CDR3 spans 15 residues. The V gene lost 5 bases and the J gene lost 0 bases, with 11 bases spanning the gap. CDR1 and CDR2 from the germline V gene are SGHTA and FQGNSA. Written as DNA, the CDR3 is TGTGCCAGCAGCACGAAGGGACATAGCAATCAGCCCCAGCATTTT. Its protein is CASSTKGHSNQPQHF.

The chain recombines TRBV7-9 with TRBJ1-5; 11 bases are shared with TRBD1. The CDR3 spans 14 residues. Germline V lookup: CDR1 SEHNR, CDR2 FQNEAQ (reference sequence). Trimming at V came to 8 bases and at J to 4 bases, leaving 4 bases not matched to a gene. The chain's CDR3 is CASVGTGGNQPQHF. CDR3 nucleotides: TGTGCCAGCGTGGGGACAGGGGGAAATCAGCCCCAGCATTTT.